Listed below are T cell receptor beta chains from one sample, sequenced in a study of T cells in Graves' hyperthyroidism and ophthalmopathy. TCRdb re-derived calls from the multiplex PCR reads in MiXCR, one entry per CDR3 protein. The table has about 500,000 distinct CDR3 sequences, 16% seen once; the top ten hold approximately 30%. The sample taken for sequencing was blood. Receptors were obtained from a woman aged 25 to 39 with Graves' ophthalmopathy. CDR3s include the opening cysteine and the closing phenylalanine or tryptophan. The D gene is left open where the match is weak. Clone size is stated in some rows and not others, as once, few, many or a class when expanded.

j_gene: TRBJ2-2; v_gene: TRBV10-3; d_gene: .; abundance: many; CDR3nt: TGTGCCATCAGTGGGAGGTCAGGGGCGCCGAACACCGGGGAGCTGTTTTTT; CDR3aa: CAISGRSGAPNTGELFF
j_gene: TRBJ2-5; v_gene: TRBV7-3; d_gene: .; abundance: .; CDR3nt: TGTGCCAGCAGCTTAACGGGGGTTGGGGTTCAAGAGACCCAGTACTTC; CDR3aa: CASSLTGVGVQETQYF
j_gene: TRBJ2-5; v_gene: TRBV15; d_gene: TRBD2; abundance: .; CDR3nt: TGTGCCACCAGCAGCGGCGGTAAGGCGGGGGGACAAGAGACCCAGTACTTC; CDR3aa: CATSSGGKAGGQETQYF
j_gene: TRBJ2-7; v_gene: TRBV7-9; d_gene: .; abundance: many; CDR3nt: TGTGCCAGCAGCTACTCAGGGCGGGACGAGCAGTACTTC; CDR3aa: CASSYSGRDEQYF
j_gene: TRBJ2-1; v_gene: TRBV24-1; d_gene: .; abundance: many; CDR3nt: TGTGCCACCAGTGAAAAGGGGGGAGGGCGTCTCAGTGAGCAGTTCTTC; CDR3aa: CATSEKGGGRLSEQFF
j_gene: TRBJ1-2; v_gene: TRBV3-2; d_gene: .; abundance: few; CDR3nt: TGTGCCAGCAGCCAGCCCGGACGCCTAGCTCACAACTATGGCTACACCTTC; CDR3aa: CASSQPGRLAHNYGYTF
j_gene: TRBJ2-1; v_gene: TRBV29-1; d_gene: TRBD1; abundance: many; CDR3nt: TGCAGCGTTGTTGGGGCCGACAGGGTTACCTACAATGAGCAGTTCTTC; CDR3aa: CSVVGADRVTYNEQFF
j_gene: TRBJ1-4; v_gene: TRBV12-3/TRBV12-4; d_gene: TRBD1; abundance: .; CDR3nt: TGTGCCAGCAGTCCCCGACAGGGGGAAAAACTGTTTTTT; CDR3aa: CASSPRQGEKLFF
j_gene: TRBJ2-7; v_gene: TRBV29-1; d_gene: .; abundance: few; CDR3nt: TGCAGCGTTTTGGGGACGACCTCCTACGAGCAGTACTTC; CDR3aa: CSVLGTTSYEQYF
j_gene: TRBJ2-2; v_gene: TRBV6-1; d_gene: TRBD2; abundance: many; CDR3nt: TGTGCCAGCAGCTGGACTAGCGGTCGCACCGGGGAGCTGTTTTTT; CDR3aa: CASSWTSGRTGELFF
j_gene: TRBJ2-5; v_gene: TRBV28; d_gene: .; abundance: few; CDR3nt: TGTGCCAGCAGTCGCGGGGTAGTGGGAGAGACCCAGTACTTC; CDR3aa: CASSRGVVGETQYF
j_gene: TRBJ2-1; v_gene: TRBV24-1; d_gene: .; abundance: many; CDR3nt: TGTGCCACCAGTGATTTGGGGGGGAACTCCTACAATGAGCAGTTCTTC; CDR3aa: CATSDLGGNSYNEQFF
j_gene: TRBJ2-3; v_gene: TRBV4-3; d_gene: TRBD1; abundance: .; CDR3nt: TGCGCCAGCACCGCGACAGGGGGTTACACAGATACGCAGTATTTT; CDR3aa: CASTATGGYTDTQYF